The T cell receptor beta chain under discussion was sequenced for a study of identical twins. Broader study findings: The study found weaker excess twin sharing in beta out-of-frame sequences. Insertions were fewer in abundant cord blood beta clonotypes, whereas memory repertoires showed none of this pattern.

Each CDR3 protein is one row after TCRdb ran MiXCR on the 5' RACE reads. This table holds approximately 1.8 million distinct CDR3 sequences, more than 30% found once. The germline V gene encodes CDR1 MNHEY and CDR2 SMNVEV (reference sequence). This CDR3 has 13 amino acids. This clonotype has more than one count but fewer than ten. Antigen unknown. Sequences were obtained from cord blood. V is TRBV27 and J is TRBJ2-5; TRBD1 is a possible D gene (5 bases). The J call may be incorrect, as the DNA end agrees better with TRBJ2-7. This TCR was sampled from a newborn girl in good health. Here the CDR3 reads CASSFGRVSEQYF. The DNA for the CDR3 is TGTGCCAGCAGTTTTGGCAGGGTCTCCGAGCAGTACTTC.